The source of this T cell receptor (beta chain) is a study of T cell repertoires in cytomegalovirus infection. Study background: CMV infection together with matching HLA type was indicated by public TCR beta signatures. Findings of the study overall: Totalled public TCR beta family frequency picked out people who carried CMV plus the relevant HLA.

TCRdb fed the reads into MiXCR, producing one record per CDR3 protein. In the table there are roughly 80,000 distinct CDR3 sequences, roughly a quarter of which are singletons. On this clonotype: Its antigen is still unknown.

The CDR3 has 14 amino acids. Looked up from germline, CDR1 is GTSNPN and CDR2 is SVGIG (reference sequence). V was shortened by 5 bases and J by 1 base, with 14 bases between the two germline ends. The TCR sequence derives from a human donor in good health (CMV status not recorded). Some clones in this sample may be carry-over from other donors' samples. The genes are TRBV30 and TRBJ1-2; TRBD1 might be the D (6 bases). Sequencing used CD8+ T cells from cultured PBMCs, obtained from culture after CMV antigen stimulation. The CDR3 region is CAWLKTGLNYGYTF. In DNA form, the CDR3 reads TGTGCCTGGTTGAAGACAGGCCTTAACTATGGCTACACCTTC.